This TCR beta chain was sequenced in a study of cytomegalovirus exposure and HLA in healthy donors. Whole-study results and caveats: Presence/absence analyses assumed roughly uniform sequencing depth across donors, which may not hold.

Amplification used 60 Vbeta primers and 13 Jbeta primers. Sequencing was performed with immunoSEQ multiplex PCR; in TCRdb, only in-frame clones are kept and a portion is missing. The sample consists of more than 85,000 clones, 60% to 85% of them appearing once. As concerns this clone: Its target is not known.

Trimming shortened V by 0 bases and J by 1 base, and 9 bases separated the two germline ends. Germline V gene data show CDR1 as SGHTA and CDR2 as FQGNSA. The CDR3 totals 15 residues. V is TRBV7-2 and J is TRBJ1-1, with unresolved D. The sequence derives from a woman aged 30 to 39 in good health and CMV-seronegative. Source material: PBMCs. DNA of the CDR3: TGTGCCAGCAGCTTAGCCCGGGGAGGGAACACTGAAGCTTTCTTT. Amino acid sequence: CASSLARGGNTEAFF.